A single sample is the source of the 26 T cell receptor beta chains below, sequenced in a study of Ad26.COV2.S vaccination and SARS-CoV-2 variants. The method was immunoSEQ multiplex PCR; TCRdb's version includes in-frame clones alone and lacks a portion of them. The sample consists of 350,000 to 450,000 clones, about 90% of them appearing once. The sample's treatment: roughly 18 received Ad26.COV2.S at low or high dose, single or two shots; roughly five received placebo; per-sample allocation not given. Sample collection was performed on day 63 after the first vaccine or placebo injection. Sequencing was performed on peripheral blood, taken in a trial of Ad26.COV2.S vaccine versus placebo. These receptors were collected from a person between 18 and 65 years old who received the Ad26.COV2.S COVID-19 vaccine or a placebo.

V usage is TRBV30 and J usage is TRBJ1-4, with D perhaps matching TRBD1 (5 bases). Trimming stripped 7 bases from V and 3 bases from J, with 18 bases between. The V gene's germline CDR1 is GTSNPN and CDR2 SVGIG (reference sequence). The CDR3 spans 15 residues. The CDR3, as DNA: TGTGCCTCCCCCGGGACCCCGGGATCTAATGAAAAACTGTTTTTT. Amino acids: CASPGTPGSNEKLFF.

The genes are TRBV7-9 and TRBJ2-3; the D gene is possibly TRBD2 (7 bases). Trimming left V 1 base short and J 6 bases short, with 17 bases between. This CDR3 is 16 amino acids long. Germline V lookup: CDR1 SEHNR, CDR2 FQNEAQ (reference sequence). The CDR3: CASSLGVGGLPDTQYF. In DNA form, the CDR3 reads TGTGCCAGCAGCTTAGGGGTCGGGGGGCTTCCGGATACGCAGTATTTT.

The J gene is TRBJ1-4, the V gene TRBV5-6; D not resolved. Germline CDR1 SGHDT, CDR2 YYEEEE. Trimming stripped 0 bases from V and 3 bases from J, with 3 bases between. This CDR3 comprises 13 residues. The CDR3 spells CASSLGANEKLFF. For the CDR3, the DNA is TGTGCCAGCAGCTTGGGAGCTAATGAAAAACTGTTTTTT.

CDR3 in amino acids: CASSFFGRNEKLFF. As DNA, the CDR3 is TGCGCCAGCAGCTTCTTCGGCCGTAATGAAAAACTGTTTTTT. The V gene is TRBV5-1, the J gene TRBJ1-4, with no clear D. The CDR3 consists of 14 residues. Trimming removed 2 bases from V and 4 bases from J, with 9 bases in between. From germline, CDR1 is SGHRS and CDR2 YFSETQ.

This chain uses TRBV29-1 with TRBJ1-1; D is undetermined. This CDR3 region has 13 residues. CDR1 is SQVTM and CDR2 is ANQGSEA in the germline V gene. Deletions cut 2 bases from V and 2 bases from J, with 9 bases between. The CDR3 DNA follows: TGCAGCGTTGAAAAACAGACTAACACTGAAGCTTTCTTT. Its protein is CSVEKQTNTEAFF.

Points on this clone: At one end, the junction sequence differs from germline, possibly due to a read error. V and J are TRBV7-8 and TRBJ2-5, with 9 bases that match TRBD2. Germline-derived CDR1 and CDR2 are SGHVS and FQNEAQ. The CDR3 loop spans 13 amino acids. The CDR3 bases are TGTGCCAGCAGCCTAGCGGGGTTAGAGACCCAGTACTTC. Translated, it gives CASSLAGLETQYF.

The V call is TRBV27, the J call TRBJ2-1, with TRBD2 as a possible D gene (5 bases). Trimming removed 2 bases from V and 4 bases from J, with 9 bases in between. Per the germline V gene, CDR1 is MNHEY and CDR2 is SMNVEV (reference sequence). This CDR3 has 14 residues. This chain's CDR3 is CASSLSGVYNEQFF. The CDR3, as DNA: TGTGCCAGCAGTTTAAGCGGAGTTTACAATGAGCAGTTCTTC.

This clone was found once. The genes are TRBV30 and TRBJ2-7; 7 nucleotides align to TRBD1. Per the germline V gene, CDR1 is GTSNPN and CDR2 is SVGIG (reference sequence). Trimming at V came to 3 bases and at J to 7 bases, leaving 9 bases not matched to a gene. This CDR3 is built from 13 residues. In nucleotides, the CDR3 is TGTGCCTGGAGCAGCACAGGGGCTGGGGAGCAGTACTTC. It translates to CAWSSTGAGEQYF.

The rearrangement uses TRBV27 and TRBJ2-7, with a tentative D call TRBD1 (5 bases). Germline V CDR1 and CDR2: MNHEY, SMNVEV (reference sequence). The CDR3 is 17 amino acids. V was trimmed by 4 bases and J by 4 bases, leaving 23 bases between them. CDR3 in DNA: TGTGCCAGCAGTTCGACCTCGAGTCAGGGTCACCCTTACGAGCAGTACTTC. Amino acids: CASSSTSSQGHPYEQYF.

V is TRBV27 and J is TRBJ2-7, with 8 bases fitting TRBD2. The trim removed 4 bases at V and 4 bases at J, leaving 18 bases unmatched. Germline V gene lookup returns CDR1 MNHEY and CDR2 SMNVEV (reference sequence). This CDR3 spans 18 amino acids. CDR3 loop: CASSSPIKRKRGTYEQYF. DNA of the CDR3: TGTGCCAGCAGTTCCCCGATAAAACGGAAGCGGGGGACATACGAGCAGTACTTC.

The chain recombines TRBV4-3 with TRBJ2-3; the D is unclear. Looked up from germline, CDR1 is LGHNA and CDR2 is YSLEER. V dropped 0 bases and J dropped 2 bases, with 6 bases sitting between them. CDR3 size: 14 residues. The CDR3 here is CASSQDPNTDTQYF. The CDR3 coding sequence is TGCGCCAGCAGCCAAGATCCGAACACAGATACGCAGTATTTT.

The chain has TRBV7-9 and TRBJ1-5; no clear D gene. Trimming took 2 bases from V and 5 from J, leaving 13 bases between them. Germline loops: CDR1 SEHNR, CDR2 FQNEAQ (reference sequence). The CDR3 length is 15 residues. The CDR3 sequence is CASSLRSGSDQPQHF. The CDR3, as DNA: TGTGCCAGCAGCTTAAGGTCGGGGTCGGATCAGCCCCAGCATTTT. Complete variable domain (other parts from reference TRBV7-9 and TRBJ1-5): DTGVSQNPRHKITKRGQNVTFRCDPISEHNRLYWYRQTLGQGPEFLTYFQNEAQLEKSRLLSDRFSAERPKGSFSTLEIQRTEQGDSAMYLCASSLRSGSDQPQHFGDGTRLSIL.

The gene calls are TRBV15 and TRBJ1-6; no clear D. Trimming removed 0 bases from V and 2 bases from J, with 14 bases in between. The CDR3 sequence is 18 residues long. The V gene's germline CDR1 is LNHNV and CDR2 YYDKDF (reference sequence). The CDR3 coding sequence is TGTGCCACCAGCAGAGATCTTCGGGAAACCCCCTATAATTCACCCCTCCACTTT. Translated: CATSRDLRETPYNSPLHF.

The chain employs TRBV6-5 and TRBJ2-5; the match to TRBD2 covers 8 bases. The trim removed 5 bases at V and 2 bases at J, leaving 7 bases unmatched. This CDR3 comprises 15 residues. Germline CDR1 is MNHEY and CDR2 is SVGAGI. DNA for the CDR3: TGTGCCAGCAGTAGAAGGGGCGGGGGGCAAGAGACCCAGTACTTC. Its protein is CASSRRGGGQETQYF.

The gene calls are TRBV13 and TRBJ2-3; D is undetermined. The CDR3 is 15 residues long. Trimming took 0 bases from V and 2 from J, leaving 9 bases between them. Germline CDR1 is PRHDT and CDR2 is FYEKMQ (reference sequence). The CDR3 reads CASSLGGGNTDTQYF. The CDR3 coding sequence is TGTGCCAGCAGCTTAGGCGGCGGAAACACAGATACGCAGTATTTT.

The chain carries TRBV18 and TRBJ2-5; D is uncertain. Trimming took 1 base from V and 3 from J, leaving 6 bases between them. The CDR3 length is 13 residues. Per the germline V gene, CDR1 is KGHSH and CDR2 is LQKENI. The DNA of the CDR3 is TGTGCCAGCTCACCACTAAAGGAAGAGACCCAGTACTTC. It translates to CASSPLKEETQYF.

CDR3 protein: CASNQYRDLAEAFF. The CDR3 DNA reads as TGTGCCAGCAACCAGTACAGGGATTTAGCTGAAGCTTTCTTT. This rearrangement joins TRBV14 to TRBJ1-1, with D tentatively TRBD1 (6 bases). Trimming cost V 7 bases and J 6 bases, with 18 bases left between them. This CDR3 spans 14 amino acids. The germline CDR1 and CDR2 sequences are SGHDN and FVKESK.

This clone turned up a few times. The chain links TRBV10-3 to TRBJ2-3; 11 positions match TRBD2. Germline lookup yields CDR1 ENHRY and CDR2 SYGVKD. The CDR3 contains 15 residues. The trim removed 4 bases at V and 5 bases at J, leaving 5 bases unmatched. The CDR3 nucleotides read TGTGCCATCAGTGTAGCGGGGGGGCATGGAGATACGCAGTATTTT. Translated: CAISVAGGHGDTQYF.

The chain combines TRBV27 with TRBJ2-2, with a weak D call TRBD1 (6 bases). The germline V and J ends were trimmed by 6 bases and 0 bases, with 14 bases remaining between them. The germline gives CDR1 MNHEY, CDR2 SMNVEV (reference sequence). The CDR3 length is 16 residues. The CDR3 spells CASRAVDRPNTGELFF. DNA for the CDR3: TGTGCCAGCAGGGCGGTGGACAGACCGAACACCGGGGAGCTGTTTTTT.

The V gene is TRBV28, the J gene TRBJ1-2; D is unresolved. Germline V gene sequence: CDR1 MDHEN, CDR2 SYDVKM. The CDR3 spans 12 residues. V gave up 7 bases and J gave up 2 bases, with 8 bases separating them. The DNA for the CDR3 is TGTGCCAGCATTTCGGGGAACTATGGCTACACCTTC. This sequence encodes CASISGNYGYTF.

This rearrangement joins TRBV7-2 to TRBJ2-3, with 8 bases aligning to TRBD2. The length of the CDR3 is 17 residues. Germline lookup yields CDR1 SGHTA and CDR2 FQGNSA. Trimming at V came to 2 bases and at J to 2 bases, leaving 9 bases not matched to a gene. The CDR3 DNA is TGTGCCAGCAGCTTATTGGGGCAGCGGGGGCTCACAGATACGCAGTATTTT. Translating it yields CASSLLGQRGLTDTQYF.

This sequence joins TRBV28 and TRBJ2-7; no clear D gene. The CDR3 spans 15 residues. CDR1 MDHEN and CDR2 SYDVKM come from the germline V gene. V lost 1 base and J lost 3, with 13 bases in between. DNA for the CDR3: TGTGCCAGCAGTTTATTTACCACATCGGGCTACGAGCAGTACTTC. This translates into CASSLFTTSGYEQYF.

This chain links TRBV7-2 with TRBJ1-3; 9 bases are shared with TRBD1. Germline CDR1 SGHTA, CDR2 FQGNSA. V shed 2 bases, J shed 4 bases, and the junction held 3 bases outside the gene matches. The CDR3 runs 15 residues. This CDR3 is CASSLSTGGGNTIYF. CDR3 nucleotides: TGTGCCAGCAGCTTATCGACAGGGGGAGGAAACACCATATATTTT.

The chain recombines TRBV28 with TRBJ1-1; 11 nucleotides line up with TRBD1. CDR1 and CDR2 from the germline V gene are MDHEN and SYDVKM. With 5 bases clipped from V and 3 bases from J, the junction kept 8 bases outside the gene matches. This CDR3 contains 16 residues. The CDR3 sequence: CASSLDPGQGDTEAFF. For the CDR3, the DNA is TGTGCCAGCAGTCTGGACCCGGGACAGGGGGACACTGAAGCTTTCTTT. The full variable domain, completed using reference TRBV28 and TRBJ1-1, is DVKVTQSSRYLVKRTGEKVFLECVQDMDHENMFWYRQDPGLGLRLIYFSYDVKMKEKGDIPEGYSVSREKKERFSLILESASTNQTSMYLCASSLDPGQGDTEAFFGQGTRLTVV.

The chain joins TRBV4-1 to TRBJ2-3; 9 nucleotides agree with TRBD2. The V and J ends lost 0 bases and 7 bases, in that order; junction bases with no gene match: 11. The CDR3 consists of 17 residues. Germline V gene data show CDR1 as MGHRA and CDR2 as YSYEKL. CDR3 DNA sequence: TGCGCCAGCAGCCAAGATAGGTCTAGCGGGGCCCTTAATACGCAGTATTTT. Its translation is CASSQDRSSGALNTQYF.

This chain uses TRBV4-1 with TRBJ2-5; 10 nucleotides match TRBD2. The V and J ends lost 4 bases and 3 bases, in that order; junction bases with no gene match: 8. Germline V gene sequence: CDR1 MGHRA, CDR2 YSYEKL. The CDR3 loop spans 16 amino acids. CDR3 coding DNA: TGCGCCAGCAGCCGCTCAAGCGGGGGGGGTAAAGAGACCCAGTACTTC. It yields the protein CASSRSSGGGKETQYF.